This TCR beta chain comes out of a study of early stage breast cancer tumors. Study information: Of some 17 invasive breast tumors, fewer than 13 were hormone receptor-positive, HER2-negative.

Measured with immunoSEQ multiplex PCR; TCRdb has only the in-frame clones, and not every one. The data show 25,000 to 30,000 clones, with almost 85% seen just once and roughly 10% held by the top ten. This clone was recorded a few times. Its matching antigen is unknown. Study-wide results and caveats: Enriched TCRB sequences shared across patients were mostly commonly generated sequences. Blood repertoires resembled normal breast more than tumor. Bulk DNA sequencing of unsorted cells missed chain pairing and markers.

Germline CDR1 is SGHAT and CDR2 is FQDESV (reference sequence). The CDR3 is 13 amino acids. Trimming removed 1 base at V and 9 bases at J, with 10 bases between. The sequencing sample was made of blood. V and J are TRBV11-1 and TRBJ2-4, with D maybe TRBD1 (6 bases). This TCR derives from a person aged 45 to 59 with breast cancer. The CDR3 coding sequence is TGTGCCAGCAGCTTAGACAGGGCACGCATTCAGTACTTC. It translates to CASSLDRARIQYF. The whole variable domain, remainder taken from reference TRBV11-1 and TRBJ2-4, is EAEVAQSPRYKITEKSQAVAFWCDPISGHATLYWYRQILGQGPELLVQFQDESVVDDSQLPKDRFSAERLKGVDSTLKIQPAELGDSAMYLCASSLDRARIQYFGAGTRLSVL.